The entry below gives a single TCR beta chain sequence along with its context. This receptor's antigen is unknown. No quality values exist for individual bases; no much larger clone is one base distant. The CDR3 holds 16 amino acids from the cysteine to the phenylalanine. The retained sequence is limited to the CDR3, 48 bases, with the frame set at the first base. For CDR1 and CDR2, the germline V gene lists MNHNS and SASEGT. V loses 4 bases of germline sequence and J loses 0 bases, and the interval between the two ends is 15 bases. These data come from a study of Ad26.COV2.S vaccination and SARS-CoV-2 variants (dated by TCRdb to about 2021). Study-wide context: Donors in the vaccine arm were drawn from COV1001, a multicentre, randomized, double-blind, placebo-controlled phase I-IIa trial testing Ad26.COV2.S in healthy adults. Ad26.COV2.S was given intramuscularly at 5x10^10 or 1x10^11 viral particles, as a single shot or as two shots 56 days apart. TCRbeta repertoire sequencing served as the tool for gauging how specific and how broad the SARS-CoV-2-reactive T cell receptors were following Ad26.COV2.S vaccination. The TCR-sequenced set comprised around 30 samples: approximately 19 Ad26.COV2.S vaccine recipients, 5 placebo recipients and 8 SARS-CoV-2 convalescent individuals. Trial participants were randomized into five groups of five, in which low-dose or high-dose Ad26.COV2.S was given once or twice, or placebo was given on both occasions. Investigators did not know the trial group allocation while performing experiments and assessing outcomes.

This specimen's treatment or condition label, interpreted: about 20 received Ad26.COV2.S at low or high dose, single or two shots; about 5 received placebo; per-sample allocation not given. For vaccine and placebo recipients, repertoires were sequenced using samples collected on day 63 after the first injection. In Cohort 1b, about two dozen adults aged 18-55 years were enrolled at a single site in Boston, USA, between 29 July and 7 August 2020. As a vaccine, Ad26.COV2.S was a replication-incompetent adenovirus type 26 vector that expressed a prefusion-stabilized SARS-CoV-2 spike protein derived from the original Wuhan strain. The immunoSEQ Assay was the method used to sequence TCRbeta CDR3 regions. After extraction, genomic DNA underwent amplification by bias-controlled multiplex PCR, followed by high-throughput sequencing. Processing in the source paper ran as follows. Collapsing and filtering of sequences were performed to quantify the absolute abundance of each unique TCRbeta CDR3 region. Usable DNA was measured by amplifying reference genes present in all nucleated cells, and TCRbeta template counts were normalized to that usable DNA to estimate T cell fraction. Repertoire TCRs were annotated as SARS-CoV-2-specific by exact matching of V gene, CDR3 amino acid sequence and J gene to a known reactive TCR set. The reference SARS-CoV-2 TCR set came from MIRA and was filtered for enrichment in COVID-19-positive ImmuneCODE repertoires, removing public or cross-reactive TCRs. Drawing on the MIRA antigens, annotated TCRs were analysed further at the level of specific ORF or position within ORF. Breadth was defined as the number of annotated unique rearrangements divided by the total number of unique productive rearrangements, and depth was defined as the summed frequency of the annotated unique rearrangements. Two-sided Wilcoxon rank-sum tests were used to compare TCR breadth between groups. TCRdb limited this immuneACCESS table to in-frame rearrangements with V and J called. A share of clones is missing; checked studies link under half to unresolved V genes, and the rest is unexplained. The V and J calls and clone size come from that table; D and trimming were worked out from the DNA. Counted in this sample were 300,000 to 350,000 clones; 90% of them appeared once. The ten largest clones capture 5.5% of the sample.

The research as a whole found: The study lacked the statistical power to compare responses across vaccine doses or regimens. After vaccination, spike-specific CD8+ and CD4+ T cell responses were reported to show substantial breadth. Vaccine and placebo recipients had comparable non-spike TCR breadth, which fits with the vaccine containing only spike. It was noted by the authors that total T cell responses may have been underestimated by the TCR breadth and depth analyses. Higher spike-specific TCR breadth was observed in Ad26.COV2.S recipients than in placebo recipients (P = 0.0014).

This TCR was recovered from a person aged 18 to 59 who received the Ad26.COV2.S COVID-19 vaccine or a placebo. Rearrangement joined TRBV6-1 to TRBJ1-1, with no confidently assigned D gene. Source: peripheral blood, taken in a trial of Ad26.COV2.S vaccine versus placebo. The CDR3 has the sequence CASSGTVLAMNTEAFF. The nucleotides are TGTGCCAGCAGTGGTACAGTGCTAGCGATGAACACTGAAGCTTTCTTT.